The 23 T cell receptor beta chains below all came from one sample that was sequenced in a study of CD8+CD57+ T cells in acquired aplastic anemia. Genomic DNA acted as the template from which TCR beta VDJ combination and CDR3 sequence profiling were carried out. MiXCR was run by TCRdb on the reads, yielding one entry per CDR3 protein. The table has 250,000 to 350,000 distinct CDR3 sequences, approximately 57% seen once. The material sequenced was sorted CD4+, CD8+, or CD8+CD57+ T cells (not recorded which) from PBMCs. These receptor sequences come from a human donor with severe aplastic anemia or a healthy control (not recorded which).

This clonotype was seen many times. The chain has TRBV5-6 and TRBJ1-3; D unresolved. Germline V gene sequence: CDR1 SGHDT, CDR2 YYEEEE. The CDR3 spans 15 residues. V lost 4 bases and J lost 0, with 11 bases in between. The CDR3 nucleotides read TGTGCCAGCAGCCCAGTGTTCAGCTCTGGAAACACCATATATTTT. Translating it yields CASSPVFSSGNTIYF.

This rearrangement joins TRBV29-1 to TRBJ1-1; 7 bases are a match to TRBD1. The germline gives CDR1 SQVTM, CDR2 ANQGSEA. The CDR3 is made up of 13 amino acids. Here the CDR3 reads CSGPDRMNTEAFF. The CDR3, as DNA: TGCAGTGGACCGGACAGGATGAACACTGAAGCTTTCTTT.

This clonotype appeared once. Since no conserved phenylalanine or tryptophan closes the CDR3, a read error is the likely cause. The DNA is omitted, as the CDR3 cannot be located on it reliably, and the CDR3 follows TCRdb's listing. This chain uses TRBV9 with TRBJ1-6; the table's TRBD1 call for D was not verified on the DNA. With termini counted, the CDR3 has 10 amino acids. The V gene's germline CDR1 is SGDLS and CDR2 YYNGEE. This CDR3 is CASSVRGRPS.

The genes are TRBV7-8 and TRBJ2-7, with D hard to call. Per germline, CDR1 SGHVS and CDR2 FQNEAQ. With 2 bases removed from V and 3 bases from J, the gap between germline ends came to 20 bases. The CDR3 has 17 residues. The CDR3 DNA reads TGTGCCAGCAGCTTAAGCCCCACGGGCCCGCGTCTCTACGAGCAGTACTTC. This gives the protein CASSLSPTGPRLYEQYF.

This clonotype was counted at least ten times. The chain carries TRBV5-1 and TRBJ2-3; perhaps TRBD2 as D (6 bases). Looked up from germline, CDR1 is SGHRS and CDR2 is YFSETQ. There are 14 residues in the CDR3. Trimming shortened V by 2 bases and J by 2 bases, and 9 bases separated the two germline ends. The CDR3 loop is CASSFGDFTDTQYF. The CDR3 region has the DNA TGCGCCAGCAGCTTCGGGGACTTCACAGATACGCAGTATTTT.

This clonotype was seen only once. The rearrangement uses TRBV9 and TRBJ2-2; 10 nucleotides align to TRBD1. V lost 1 base, J lost 3 bases, and 6 bases stayed unmatched. Germline V CDR1 and CDR2: SGDLS, YYNGEE. The CDR3 sequence is 17 residues long. The CDR3 loop is CASSVPSGTGDTGELFF. The CDR3 DNA sequence: TGTGCCAGCAGCGTACCTTCTGGGACAGGGGACACCGGGGAGCTGTTTTTT.

This clonotype was observed many times. The chain carries TRBV4-2 and TRBJ2-2, with TRBD1 identical over 9 bases. The CDR3 runs 17 residues. Germline CDR1 reads LGHNA; CDR2 reads YNFKEQ. Trimming removed 4 bases from V and 6 bases from J; junction bases left unmatched: 12. The CDR3 spells CASSPHTGGAYPGELFF. The CDR3 region has the DNA TGTGCCAGCAGCCCGCATACAGGGGGCGCTTACCCCGGGGAGCTGTTTTTT.

The chain combines TRBV18 with TRBJ1-1; D is undetermined. The V gene's germline CDR1 is KGHSH and CDR2 LQKENI. The CDR3 spans 13 residues. DNA of the CDR3: TGTGTCAACCGTGAGAACCAGAACACTGAAGCTTTCTTT. Its protein is CVNRENQNTEAFF.

The chain carries TRBV29-1 and TRBJ1-1; no firm D call. The CDR3 is 13 amino acids. Trimming took 3 bases from V and 3 from J, leaving 11 bases between them. Per germline, CDR1 SQVTM and CDR2 ANQGSEA. CDR3 region: CSVDRGVDTEAFF. CDR3 nucleotides: TGCAGCGTTGATCGGGGAGTGGACACTGAAGCTTTCTTT.

This clonotype came up a few times. The chain couples TRBV7-9 to TRBJ1-2; D remains unclear. Per germline, CDR1 SEHNR and CDR2 FQNEAQ (reference sequence). The CDR3 covers 13 residues. Between the trimmed V and J ends, which lost 0 bases and 6 bases, there was a span of 8 bases. The CDR3 DNA reads as TGTGCCAGCAGCTTAGCGAAGGGTGATGGCTACACCTTC. As protein: CASSLAKGDGYTF.

This clonotype has a count of ten or more. V gene TRBV7-2 combines with J gene TRBJ2-3; D not resolved. The CDR3 loop spans 13 amino acids. Germline CDR1 and CDR2: SGHTA and FQGNSA. V was shortened by 2 bases and J by 10 bases, with 13 bases between the two germline ends. DNA for the CDR3: TGTGCCAGCAGCTTAAAGGCCATCTTCCCGCAGTATTTT. It yields the protein CASSLKAIFPQYF.

There are a few counts of this clonotype. The chain recombines TRBV18 with TRBJ2-7, with D hard to call. The V end lost 6 bases, the J end lost 3 bases, and 15 bases lay between the germline ends. CDR3 length equals 14 residues. Germline assignment: CDR1 KGHSH and CDR2 LQKENI. For the CDR3, the DNA is TGTGCCAGCTCTTATACGGAGAAAAGCTACGAGCAGTACTTC. Protein: CASSYTEKSYEQYF.

About this clonotype: Given the absence of the conserved phenylalanine or tryptophan at the CDR3 end, a read error is likely. V and J are TRBV5-1 and TRBJ2-1, with 7 bases aligning to TRBD2. The V gene's germline CDR1 is SGHRS and CDR2 YFSETQ. CDR3 length: 15 amino acids. The CDR3 sequence is CASSLGGGLNNGQFL. The CDR3 bases are TGCGCCAGCAGCTTGGGCGGGGGACTCAACAATGGGCAGTTCCTC.

This clonotype has more than one count but fewer than ten. It may be a read error: a sequence one base away is much more abundant. V is TRBV7-2 and J is TRBJ2-4; no clear D gene. The CDR3 totals 13 residues. The germline gives CDR1 SGHTA, CDR2 FQGNSA. This chain's CDR3 is CASSYDGKNTQYF. The CDR3 DNA is TGTGCCAGCAGCTATGACGGTAAAAACACTCAGTACTTC.

This chain links TRBV7-8 with TRBJ2-7; 8 nucleotides match TRBD1. This CDR3 region has 15 residues. CDR1 is SGHVS, CDR2 FQNEAQ, per germline. The V and J ends lost 1 base and 1 base, in that order; junction bases with no gene match: 3. The CDR3: CASSLGRGPSYEQYF. CDR3 sequence (DNA): TGTGCCAGCAGCTTAGGCAGGGGGCCATCCTACGAGCAGTACTTC.

V and J are TRBV10-3 and TRBJ1-5; D uncertain. The CDR3 runs 13 residues. Deletions cut 8 bases from V and 0 bases from J, with 8 bases between. Germline V gene lookup returns CDR1 ENHRY and CDR2 SYGVKD. The CDR3 nucleotides read TGTGCCATCGCGCGGGATAGCAATCAGCCCCAGCATTTT. This gives the protein CAIARDSNQPQHF.

The chain recombines TRBV5-1 with TRBJ1-2; 9 bases match TRBD1. Germline V gene data show CDR1 as SGHRS and CDR2 as YFSETQ. Trimming removed 7 bases from V and 5 bases from J; junction bases left unmatched: 12. The CDR3 loop spans 15 amino acids. The CDR3 here is CASGRDGQGPYGYTF. The CDR3 DNA sequence: TGCGCCAGCGGCCGTGATGGACAGGGGCCTTATGGCTACACCTTC.

For the CDR3, the DNA is TGCGCCAGCAGTGAGGTCCGGGACAGGTCTAACTATGGCTACACCTTC. Its protein is CASSEVRDRSNYGYTF. The chain combines TRBV10-2 with TRBJ1-2; 8 nucleotides align to TRBD1. This CDR3 region has 16 residues. V was pared by 2 bases and J by 0 bases, with 5 bases of the junction left unmatched. Germline CDR1 reads WSHSY; CDR2 reads SAAADI.

The CDR3 sequence: CSASQPSNQPQHF. The CDR3 coding sequence is TGCAGTGCGTCACAGCCTAGCAATCAGCCCCAGCATTTT. This chain joins TRBV20-1 and TRBJ1-5; D remains unclear. This CDR3 contains 13 residues. The V gene's germline CDR1 is DFQATT and CDR2 SNEGSKA (reference sequence). V gave up 6 bases and J gave up 0 bases, with 9 bases separating them.

This sequence joins TRBV27 and TRBJ1-1; TRBD1 is a possible D gene (6 bases). The germline V gene encodes CDR1 MNHEY and CDR2 SMNVEV (reference sequence). This CDR3 is 15 amino acids long. Trimming took off 0 bases at V and 5 bases at J, with 13 bases between the two ends. The CDR3 DNA sequence: TGTGCCAGCAGTTTATCGTTGGGGGCAGGGACTGAAGCTTTCTTT. Its protein product is CASSLSLGAGTEAFF.

This chain uses TRBV7-2 with TRBJ2-1; 10 bases map to TRBD2. Germline CDR1 is SGHTA and CDR2 is FQGNSA. The CDR3 is 16 residues long. V lost 1 base and J lost 4; bases outside the gene matches: 4. This CDR3 is CASSLVSSGGYNEQFF. DNA of the CDR3: TGTGCCAGCAGCTTAGTATCTAGCGGGGGATACAATGAGCAGTTCTTC.

This chain connects TRBV5-1 to TRBJ1-6; weak D call: TRBD1 (5 bases). CDR3 length: 14 residues. V was shortened by 6 bases and J by 8 bases, with 15 bases between the two germline ends. In germline, CDR1 is SGHRS, CDR2 YFSETQ. CDR3: CASTLGQEDSPLHF. The CDR3, as DNA: TGCGCCAGCACCCTGGGGCAGGAAGATTCACCCCTCCACTTT. The full variable domain, completed using reference TRBV5-1 and TRBJ1-6, is KAGVTQTPRYLIKTRGQQVTLSCSPISGHRSVSWYQQTPGQGLQFLFEYFSETQRNKGNFPGRFSGRQFSNSRSEMNVSTLELGDSALYLCASTLGQEDSPLHFGNGTRLTVT.

The chain recombines TRBV14 with TRBJ1-1; no clear D. This CDR3 contains 14 residues. Per germline, CDR1 SGHDN and CDR2 FVKESK. V lost 4 bases and J 4 bases, leaving 13 bases between the germline ends. The CDR3 DNA sequence: TGTGCCAGCAGCCTCCGACCGATATCCACTGAAGCTTTCTTT. Translation gives CASSLRPISTEAFF.